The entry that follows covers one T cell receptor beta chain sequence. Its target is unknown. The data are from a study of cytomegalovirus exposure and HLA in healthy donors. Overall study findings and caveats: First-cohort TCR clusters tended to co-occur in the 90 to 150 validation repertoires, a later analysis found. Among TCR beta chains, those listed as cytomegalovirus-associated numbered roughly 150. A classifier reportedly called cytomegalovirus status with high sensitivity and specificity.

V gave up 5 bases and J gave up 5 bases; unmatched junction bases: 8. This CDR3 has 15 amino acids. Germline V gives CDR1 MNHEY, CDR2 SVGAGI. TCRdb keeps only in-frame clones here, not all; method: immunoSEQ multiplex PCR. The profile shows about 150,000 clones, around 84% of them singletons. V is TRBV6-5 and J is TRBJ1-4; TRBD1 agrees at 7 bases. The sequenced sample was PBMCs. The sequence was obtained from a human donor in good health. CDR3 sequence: CASSALGQPNEKLFF. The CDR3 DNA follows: TGTGCCAGCAGTGCCTTGGGACAGCCGAATGAAAAACTGTTTTTT.